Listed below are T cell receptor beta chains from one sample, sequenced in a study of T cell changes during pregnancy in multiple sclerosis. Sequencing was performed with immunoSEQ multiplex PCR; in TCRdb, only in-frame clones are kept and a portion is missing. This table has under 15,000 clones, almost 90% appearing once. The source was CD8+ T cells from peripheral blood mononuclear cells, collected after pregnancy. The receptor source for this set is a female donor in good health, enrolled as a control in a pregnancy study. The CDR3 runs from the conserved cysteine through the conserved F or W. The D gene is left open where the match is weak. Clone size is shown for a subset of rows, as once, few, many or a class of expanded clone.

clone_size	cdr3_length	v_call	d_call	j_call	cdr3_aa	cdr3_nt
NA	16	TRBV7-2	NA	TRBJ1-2	CASSLTGGGNNYGYTF	TGTGCCAGCAGCTTAACGGGAGGTGGGAATAACTATGGCTACACCTTC
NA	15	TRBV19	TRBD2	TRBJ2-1	CASSLAGEGYNEQFF	TGTGCCAGTAGTCTAGCGGGAGAGGGCTACAATGAGCAGTTCTTC
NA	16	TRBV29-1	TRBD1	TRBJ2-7	CSVYWDDVTGGPEQYF	TGCAGCGTTTACTGGGACGACGTTACAGGGGGGCCCGAGCAGTACTTC
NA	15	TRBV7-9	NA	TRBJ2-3	CASSLRVNPPDTQYF	TGTGCCAGCAGCTTACGCGTAAACCCCCCAGATACGCAGTATTTT
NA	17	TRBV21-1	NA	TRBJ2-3	CASSKGSGGNGTDTQYF	TGTGCCAGCAGCAAAGGGTCCGGCGGGAACGGAACAGATACGCAGTATTTT
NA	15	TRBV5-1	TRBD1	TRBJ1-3	CASSVDRGAGNTIYF	TGCGCCAGCAGCGTCGACAGGGGAGCCGGAAACACCATATATTTT
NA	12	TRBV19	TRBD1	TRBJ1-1	CASSRPDRGAFF	TGTGCCAGTAGTAGACCGGACAGGGGAGCTTTCTTT
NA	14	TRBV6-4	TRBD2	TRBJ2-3	CASSDKRESDTQYF	TGTGCCAGCAGTGACAAGCGGGAGTCAGATACGCAGTATTTT
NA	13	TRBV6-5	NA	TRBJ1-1	CASNFGMNTEAFF	TGTGCCAGCAATTTCGGGATGAACACTGAAGCTTTCTTT
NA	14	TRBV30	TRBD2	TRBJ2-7	CAWQKSGVFYEQYF	TGTGCCTGGCAAAAAAGCGGGGTCTTCTACGAGCAGTACTTC
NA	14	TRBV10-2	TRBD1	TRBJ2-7	CASIKGQGVHEQYF	TGCGCCAGCATCAAGGGACAGGGGGTTCACGAGCAGTACTTC
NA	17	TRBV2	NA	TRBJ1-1	CASSGEIDSTMNTEAFF	TGTGCCAGCAGTGGCGAGATAGACAGCACCATGAACACTGAAGCTTTCTTC
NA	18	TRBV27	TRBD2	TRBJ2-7	CASTPHPTSGGQGNEQYF	TGTGCCAGCACTCCACACCCTACTAGCGGGGGCCAAGGAAACGAGCAGTACTTC
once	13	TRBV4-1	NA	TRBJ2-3	CASSGEDADTQYF	TGCGCCAGCTCCGGGGAGGACGCAGATACGCAGTATTTT
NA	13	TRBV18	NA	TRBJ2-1	CASSLDSSPEQFF	TGTGCCAGCTCCCTGGACTCCTCCCCTGAGCAGTTCTTC
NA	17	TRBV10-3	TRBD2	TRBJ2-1	CAISESQASGDNNEQFF	TGTGCCATCAGTGAGTCACAAGCTAGCGGGGACAACAATGAGCAGTTCTTC
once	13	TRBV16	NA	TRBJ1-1	CASSPTGNTEAFF	TGTGCCAGCTCACCGACAGGGAACACTGAAGCTTTCTTT
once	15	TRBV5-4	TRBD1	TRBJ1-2	CASSLEGAPWNGYTF	TGTGCCAGCAGCTTGGAGGGGGCGCCTTGGAATGGCTACACCTTC
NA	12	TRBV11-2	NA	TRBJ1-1	CASSFGGTEAFF	TGTGCCAGCAGCTTCGGGGGGACTGAAGCTTTCTTT
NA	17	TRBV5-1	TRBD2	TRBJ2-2	CASSPYASGVNTGELFF	TGCGCCAGCAGCCCGTACGCTAGCGGGGTTAACACCGGGGAGCTGTTTTTT